The 27 T cell receptor beta chains below all came from one sample that was sequenced in a study of regulatory T cells in long-lasting Graves disease. According to the study, TCR beta libraries were built with iRepertoire HTBI primers and CDR3-region Arm-PCR. TCRdb called the multiplex PCR reads again in MiXCR, with one record for every CDR3 protein. The sample gives 650,000 to 850,000 distinct CDR3 sequences, 25% to 35% of which show up once; under 50% is in the top ten. Sample time point: persistent/refractory GD, antithyroid drugs over 5 years with positive TRAb. The authors made the TCR library using RNA they extracted from PBMCs. The source material was peripheral blood mononuclear cells (PBMCs), sampled when the disease was refractory, from a patient treated with antithyroid drugs. All receptors come from a female donor with Graves disease.

This clonotype came up a few times. The chain links TRBV29-1 to TRBJ2-7, with 11 bases fitting TRBD2. With 7 bases clipped from V and 5 bases from J, the junction kept 10 bases outside the gene matches. Germline V gene data show CDR1 as SQVTM and CDR2 as ANQGSEA. This CDR3 region has 14 residues. CDR3 bases: TGCAGCGCCATACTAGCGGGAGTAGGCCACGAGCAGTACTTC. Protein: CSAILAGVGHEQYF.

V gene TRBV28 combines with J gene TRBJ2-4, with D possibly matching TRBD1 (5 bases). From germline, CDR1 is MDHEN and CDR2 SYDVKM. The ends were cut back, 6 bases at V and 0 bases at J, with 15 bases in the middle. The CDR3 is 16 residues long. The CDR3 sequence: CASSRDRTKAKNIQYF. The CDR3 DNA reads TGTGCCAGCAGCCGTGACCGGACAAAAGCCAAAAACATTCAGTACTTC.

This clonotype was recorded at least ten times. The chain carries TRBV28 and TRBJ1-5, with 7 bases fitting TRBD1. V trimming: 8 bases; J trimming: 3 bases; junction bases outside the gene matches: 4. CDR3 length: 13 amino acids. Per the germline V gene, CDR1 is MDHEN and CDR2 is SYDVKM. CDR3 amino acids: CASSGQFNQPQHF. The CDR3 bases are TGTGCCAGCTCGGGACAGTTCAATCAGCCCCAGCATTTT.

The chain couples TRBV18 to TRBJ1-2; D ambiguous. CDR3 length: 16 amino acids. Trimming removed 5 bases at V and 6 bases at J, with 22 bases between. The V gene's germline CDR1 is KGHSH and CDR2 LQKENI. In DNA, the CDR3 is TGTGCCAGCTCATCTATACCAGTTGGGAGCGGGCATGGCTACACCTTC. This translates into CASSSIPVGSGHGYTF.

This clonotype was detected ten times or more. The chain combines TRBV6-1 with TRBJ1-1; D might be TRBD1 (5 bases). Trimming left V 0 bases short and J 4 bases short, with 9 bases between. The CDR3 totals 14 residues. Germline V gives CDR1 MNHNS, CDR2 SASEGT. The CDR3 sequence: CASSEAGGVTEAFF. Written as DNA, the CDR3 is TGTGCCAGCAGTGAAGCGGGGGGGGTCACTGAAGCTTTCTTT.

The chain links TRBV7-3 to TRBJ1-2, with 9 bases lining up with TRBD1. Germline values: CDR1 SGHTA, CDR2 FQGTGA. V shed 5 bases and J 4 bases; nucleotides not matched to a gene: 11. There are 16 residues in the CDR3. CDR3 nucleotides: TGTGCCAGCAGCAAAACAAGACCGGGACAGGGCTATGGCTACACCTTC. Its protein is CASSKTRPGQGYGYTF.

In this sample, this clonotype turned up many times. The CDR3 DNA reads as TGTGCCAGCAGCCCGACAGGGCGCGGCTACACCTTC. Encoded protein: CASSPTGRGYTF. The V call is TRBV12-3 or TRBV12-4, the J call TRBJ1-2; 7 nucleotides match TRBD1. The CDR3 has 12 residues. The V gene end was trimmed by 6 bases and the J gene end by 8 bases; junction bases not matched to a gene: 6.

The chain carries TRBV14 and TRBJ1-1; D call uncertain. The germline V and J ends were trimmed by 4 bases and 1 base, with 10 bases remaining between them. The CDR3 spans 14 residues. Germline V gene data show CDR1 as SGHDN and CDR2 as FVKESK. This chain's CDR3 is CASSPGSPNTEAFF. As DNA, the CDR3 is TGTGCCAGCAGCCCCGGGTCGCCGAACACTGAAGCTTTCTTT. Looking up the rest from reference TRBV14 and TRBJ1-1 gives the full variable domain: EAGVTQFPSHSVIEKGQTVTLRCDPISGHDNLYWYRRVMGKEIKFLLHFVKESKQDESGMPNNRFLAERTGGTYSTLKVQPAELEDSGVYFCASSPGSPNTEAFFGQGTRLTVV.

This clonotype has a single count. The CDR3 DNA is TGTGCCAGCAGTTCTCCAAACCCGGACAGGGGAGGCGTGAACACTGAAGCTTTCTTT. Translating it yields CASSSPNPDRGGVNTEAFF. The J gene is TRBJ1-1, the V gene TRBV7-9; 9 bases are a match to TRBD1. Germline V gene sequence: CDR1 SEHNR, CDR2 FQNEAQ (reference sequence). This CDR3 has 19 residues. Unmatched junction bases numbered 17, after V lost 6 bases and J lost 0 bases.

J is TRBJ1-4 and V is TRBV6-4; no reliable D call. The CDR3 sequence is 11 residues long. V was trimmed by 2 bases and J by 8 bases, leaving 3 bases between them. CDR1 and CDR2 from the germline V gene are MRHNA and SNTAGT. Here the CDR3 DNA reads TGTGCCAGCAGTGACCACGAAAAACTGTTTTTT. Protein sequence: CASSDHEKLFF.

This clonotype appeared a few times. This rearrangement joins TRBV29-1 to TRBJ1-2; D might be TRBD1 (6 bases). Germline V gives CDR1 SQVTM, CDR2 ANQGSEA. V dropped 2 bases and J dropped 4 bases, with 23 bases sitting between them. This CDR3 comprises 17 residues. CDR3 nucleotide sequence: TGCAGCGTTGAACCGACGACCTCCGGACAGCTGGGCTATGGCTACACCTTC. The encoded protein is CSVEPTTSGQLGYGYTF.

CDR3 residues: CASSLSRQGNDGYTF. The CDR3 DNA reads TGTGCCAGCAGTTTATCACGACAGGGAAACGATGGCTACACCTTC. The genes are TRBV27 and TRBJ1-2; 7 bases align to TRBD1. The CDR3 covers 15 residues. The germline V gene has CDR1 MNHEY and CDR2 SMNVEV (reference sequence). The V segment lost 0 bases and the J segment 6 bases; nucleotides outside the gene matches: 7.

This clonotype was picked up many times. The J gene is TRBJ1-4, the V gene TRBV7-2; D remains ambiguous. Germline CDR1 and CDR2: SGHTA and FQGNSA. V lost 3 bases, J lost 8 bases, and 19 bases lay in between. The CDR3 has 16 amino acids. For the CDR3, the DNA is TGTGCCAGCAGCTTTAGGCGGCAGCCGACTAGGGAAAAACTGTTTTTT. Residues: CASSFRRQPTREKLFF. Combining the CDR3 with reference TRBV7-2 and TRBJ1-4 gives the whole variable domain GAGVSQSPSNKVTEKGKDVELRCDPISGHTALYWYRQSLGQGLEFLIYFQGNSAPDKSGLPSDRFSAERTGGSVSTLTIQRTQQEDSAVYLCASSFRRQPTREKLFFGSGTQLSVL.

This clonotype was seen a few times. This chain connects TRBV29-1 to TRBJ1-2, with TRBD1 as a possible D gene (6 bases). The CDR3 runs to 12 residues. V shed 2 bases and J shed 7 bases, with 11 bases lying between them. Germline V CDR1 and CDR2: SQVTM, ANQGSEA. The CDR3 sequence: CSVEPTGPGYTF. CDR3 in DNA: TGCAGCGTTGAACCTACAGGGCCTGGCTACACCTTC. Full variable domain (rest looked up from reference TRBV29-1 and TRBJ1-2): SAVISQKPSRDICQRGTSLTIQCQVDSQVTMMFWYRQQPGQSLTLIATANQGSEATYESGFVIDKFPISRPNLTFSTLTVSNMSPEDSSIYLCSVEPTGPGYTFGSGTRLTVV.

Concerning this clonotype itself: This may stem from a read error, because a much larger clone lies one nucleotide away. The CDR3 coding sequence is TGTGCCAGCAGTGTCTACCGGGACGGGAATCAGCTCCAGCATTTT. It translates to CASSVYRDGNQLQHF. The chain couples TRBV6-2 or TRBV6-3 to TRBJ1-5; perhaps TRBD1 as D (5 bases). This CDR3 is 15 amino acids long. Germline CDR1 and CDR2: MNHEY and SVGEGT.

The chain recombines TRBV6-1 with TRBJ1-5, with a weak D call TRBD1 (5 bases). Per the germline V gene, CDR1 is MNHNS and CDR2 is SASEGT. The V end was cut by 7 bases, the J end by 3 bases, with 22 bases between. This CDR3 contains 17 residues. This CDR3 reads CASTTGGSSVPNQPQHF. The CDR3 nucleotides are TGTGCCAGCACCACGGGGGGGTCTAGCGTACCCAATCAGCCCCAGCATTTT.

This clonotype showed up many times. V usage is TRBV2 and J usage is TRBJ1-2; the D is unclear. Germline CDR1 SNHLY, CDR2 FYNNEI. V dropped 4 bases and J dropped 5 bases, with 8 bases sitting between them. CDR3 length: 12 amino acids. The CDR3 protein is CASSASDYGYTF. The DNA for the CDR3 is TGTGCCAGCAGTGCTTCGGATTATGGCTACACCTTC.

This chain joins TRBV7-9 and TRBJ1-5; D unclear. The CDR3 runs 14 residues. V lost 5 bases to trimming and J lost 1 base, with 9 bases between them. CDR1 is SEHNR and CDR2 is FQNEAQ in the germline V gene (reference sequence). CDR3 in amino acids: CASSRQSSNQPQHF. CDR3 in DNA: TGTGCCAGCAGCCGACAATCCAGCAATCAGCCCCAGCATTTT.

About this clonotype: One end of the junction is discordant with germline, which a read error may explain. This chain joins TRBV7-9 and TRBJ2-7, with D possibly being TRBD1 (6 bases). The CDR3 length is 15 residues. Germline values: CDR1 SEHNR, CDR2 FQNEAQ (reference sequence). CDR3 in amino acids: CACSLGDRPSYEQYF. CDR3 in DNA: TGTGCCTGCAGCTTAGGAGACAGGCCCTCCTACGAGCAGTACTTC.

V and J are TRBV28 and TRBJ1-4; no reliable D call. The CDR3 loop spans 13 amino acids. The germline gives CDR1 MDHEN, CDR2 SYDVKM. Trimming took off 3 bases at V and 8 bases at J, with 10 bases between the two ends. The CDR3 bases are TGTGCCAGCAGTTTGCGGGCGCCCGAAAAACTGTTTTTT. Its protein product is CASSLRAPEKLFF.

This clonotype was counted ten times or more. This sequence joins TRBV12-3 or TRBV12-4 and TRBJ1-1, with D maybe TRBD1 (5 bases). Deletions cut 4 bases from V and 1 base from J, with 10 bases between. The CDR3 extends over 14 amino acids. The chain's CDR3 is CASSSGLGNTEAFF. CDR3 coding DNA: TGTGCCAGCAGTTCGGGACTGGGGAACACTGAAGCTTTCTTT.

The chain is built from TRBV3-1 and TRBJ2-2, with D perhaps TRBD2 (6 bases). The CDR3 has 16 residues. Trimming shortened V by 1 base and J by 6 bases, and 15 bases separated the two germline ends. Germline CDR1 is LGHDT and CDR2 is YNNKEL (reference sequence). The CDR3 sequence is CASSQAGEGAAGELFF. As DNA, the CDR3 is TGTGCCAGCAGCCAAGCGGGGGAAGGGGCAGCCGGGGAGCTGTTTTTT. The entire variable domain, with the rest obtained from reference TRBV3-1 and TRBJ2-2, is as follows: DTAVSQTPKYLVTQMGNDKSIKCEQNLGHDTMYWYKQDSKKFLKIMFSYNNKELIINETVPNRFSPKSPDKAHLNLHINSLELGDSAVYFCASSQAGEGAAGELFFGEGSRLTVL.

About this clonotype itself: Sequence at one end of the junction differs from germline and may be a read error. This chain joins TRBV24-1 and TRBJ1-1; TRBD1 aligns across 7 bases. Per germline, CDR1 KGHDR and CDR2 SFDVKD. This CDR3 has 15 amino acids. CDR3 sequence reads: CATSPGTKGATETFF. DNA of the CDR3: TGTGCCACCAGTCCTGGGACAAAGGGGGCGACTGAAACTTTCTTT.

The rearrangement uses TRBV27 and TRBJ2-1, with D uncertain. CDR1 and CDR2 (germline): MNHEY, SMNVEV (reference sequence). The V and J ends lost 9 bases and 0 bases respectively, with 12 bases between them. CDR3 length: 14 residues. CDR3 amino acids: CASKVTGSYNEQFF. The CDR3 DNA reads TGTGCCAGTAAGGTCACGGGCTCCTACAATGAGCAGTTCTTC.

This clonotype was seen at least ten times. J is TRBJ1-5 and V is TRBV28; no definite D call. CDR1 is MDHEN and CDR2 is SYDVKM in the germline V gene. The length of the CDR3 is 11 residues. Trimming took off 4 bases at V and 6 bases at J, with 4 bases between the two ends. The DNA of the CDR3 is TGTGCCAGCAGTTATTCTCAGCCCCAGCATTTT. Translated, it gives CASSYSQPQHF.

This chain joins TRBV19 and TRBJ1-1; no clear D. V lost 9 bases to trimming and J lost 1 base, with 12 bases between them. CDR1 LNHDA and CDR2 SQIVND come from the germline V gene (reference sequence). The length of the CDR3 is 13 residues. CDR3 DNA sequence: TGTGCCAGCGTCGGACGGGAGAACACTGAAGCTTTCTTT. Protein product: CASVGRENTEAFF.

This sequence joins TRBV3-1 and TRBJ1-2; D is unclear. The CDR3 consists of 13 residues. Germline CDR1 LGHDT, CDR2 YNNKEL (reference sequence). Trimming took off 7 bases at V and 4 bases at J, with 13 bases between the two ends. The CDR3 DNA reads TGTGCCAGCACCTCGGGTAGAAGCTATGGCTACACCTTC. It yields the protein CASTSGRSYGYTF.